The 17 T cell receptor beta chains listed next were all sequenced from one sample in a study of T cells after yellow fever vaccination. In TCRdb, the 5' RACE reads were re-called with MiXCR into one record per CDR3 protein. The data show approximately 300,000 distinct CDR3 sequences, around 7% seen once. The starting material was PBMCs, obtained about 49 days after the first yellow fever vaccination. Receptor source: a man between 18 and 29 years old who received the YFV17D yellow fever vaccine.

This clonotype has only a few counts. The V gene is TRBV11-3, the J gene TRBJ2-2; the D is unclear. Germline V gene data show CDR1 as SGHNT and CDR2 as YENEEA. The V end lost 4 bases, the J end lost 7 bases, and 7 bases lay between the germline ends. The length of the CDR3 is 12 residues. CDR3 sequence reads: CASSSPIGELFF. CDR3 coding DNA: TGTGCCAGCAGCTCCCCGATCGGGGAGCTGTTTTTT.

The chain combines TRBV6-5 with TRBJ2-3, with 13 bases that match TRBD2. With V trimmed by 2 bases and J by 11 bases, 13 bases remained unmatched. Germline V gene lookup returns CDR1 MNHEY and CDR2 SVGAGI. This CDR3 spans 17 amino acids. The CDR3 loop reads CASSYGTSGVPPMVQYF. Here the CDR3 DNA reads TGTGCCAGCAGTTACGGGACTAGCGGGGTCCCCCCCATGGTGCAGTATTTT.

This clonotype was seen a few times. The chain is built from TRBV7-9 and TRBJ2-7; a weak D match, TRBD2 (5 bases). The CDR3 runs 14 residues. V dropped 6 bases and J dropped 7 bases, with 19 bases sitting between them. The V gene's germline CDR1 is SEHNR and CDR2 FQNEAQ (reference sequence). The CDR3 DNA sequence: TGTGCCAGCAGTTCCGCACTAGGAGATCAGGAGCAGTACGTC. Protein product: CASSSALGDQEQYV.

The CDR3 DNA reads as TGCAGCGTTGAGGACGGGAACACTGAAGCTTTCTTT. This translates into CSVEDGNTEAFF. The V call is TRBV29-1, the J call TRBJ1-1; D is ambiguous. Trimming took off 3 bases at V and 1 base at J, with 6 bases between the two ends. In germline, CDR1 is SQVTM, CDR2 ANQGSEA. The CDR3 contains 12 residues.

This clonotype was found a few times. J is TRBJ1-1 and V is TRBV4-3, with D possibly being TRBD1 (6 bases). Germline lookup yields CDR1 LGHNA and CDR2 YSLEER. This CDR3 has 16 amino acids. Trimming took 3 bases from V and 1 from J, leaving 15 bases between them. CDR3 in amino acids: CASSHPPGETNTEAFF. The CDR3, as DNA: TGCGCCAGCAGCCACCCCCCAGGGGAGACGAACACTGAAGCTTTCTTT.

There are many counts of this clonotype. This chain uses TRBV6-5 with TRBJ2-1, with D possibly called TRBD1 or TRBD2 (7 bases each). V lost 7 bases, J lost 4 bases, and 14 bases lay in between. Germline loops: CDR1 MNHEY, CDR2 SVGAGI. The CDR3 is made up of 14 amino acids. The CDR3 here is CASTQGGIYNEQFF. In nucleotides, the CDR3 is TGTGCCAGCACCCAGGGGGGGATTTACAATGAGCAGTTCTTC.

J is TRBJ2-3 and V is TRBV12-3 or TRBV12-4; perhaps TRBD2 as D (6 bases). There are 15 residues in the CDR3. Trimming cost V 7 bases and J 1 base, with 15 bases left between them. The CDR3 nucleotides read TGTGCCAGCACCTTCGCCGGGACTGGCACAGATACGCAGTATTTT. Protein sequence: CASTFAGTGTDTQYF.

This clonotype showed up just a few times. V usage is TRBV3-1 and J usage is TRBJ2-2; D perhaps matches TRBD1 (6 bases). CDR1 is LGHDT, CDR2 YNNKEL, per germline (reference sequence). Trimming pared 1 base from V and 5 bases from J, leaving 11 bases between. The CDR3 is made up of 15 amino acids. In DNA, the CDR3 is TGTGCCAGCAGCCAAGTGGTAACAGGGACCGGGGAGCTGTTTTTT. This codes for CASSQVVTGTGELFF.

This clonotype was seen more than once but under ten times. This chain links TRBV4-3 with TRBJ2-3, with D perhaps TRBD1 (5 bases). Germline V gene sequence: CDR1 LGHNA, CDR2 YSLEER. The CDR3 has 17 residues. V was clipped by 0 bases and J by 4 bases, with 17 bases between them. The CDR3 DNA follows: TGCGCCAGCAGCCAAGAAGTAGCAGGGTCAGCTCCAGATACGCAGTATTTT. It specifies CASSQEVAGSAPDTQYF.

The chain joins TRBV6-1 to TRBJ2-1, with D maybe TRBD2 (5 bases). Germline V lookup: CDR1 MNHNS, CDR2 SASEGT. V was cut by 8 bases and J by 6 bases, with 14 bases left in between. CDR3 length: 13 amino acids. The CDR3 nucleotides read TGTGCCAGCCGGGGTCCTCCCTCCAATGAGCAGTTCTTC. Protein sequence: CASRGPPSNEQFF.

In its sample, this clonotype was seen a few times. CDR3 nucleotides: TGTGCCAGCAGCTTAGCGAATGTCAGGGAGAGAGTTCCGAACACTGAAGCTTTCTTT. This encodes CASSLANVRERVPNTEAFF. The rearrangement joins TRBV11-1 to TRBJ1-1, with D maybe TRBD1 (5 bases). V was clipped by 0 bases and J by 1 base, with 21 bases between them. CDR1 and CDR2 (germline): SGHAT, FQDESV (reference sequence). CDR3 length: 19 amino acids.

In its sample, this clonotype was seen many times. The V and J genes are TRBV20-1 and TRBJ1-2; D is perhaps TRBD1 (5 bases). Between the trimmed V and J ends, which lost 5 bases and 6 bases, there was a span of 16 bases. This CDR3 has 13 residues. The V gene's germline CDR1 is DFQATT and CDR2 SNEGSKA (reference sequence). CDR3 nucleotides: TGCAGTGCTGTCAGGGTTGACATTAATGGCTACACCTTC. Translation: CSAVRVDINGYTF.

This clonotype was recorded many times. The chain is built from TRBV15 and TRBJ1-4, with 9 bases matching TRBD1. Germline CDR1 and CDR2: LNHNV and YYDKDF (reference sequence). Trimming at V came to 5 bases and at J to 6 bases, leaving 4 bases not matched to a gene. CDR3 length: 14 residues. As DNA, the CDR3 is TGTGCCACCAGCTGGGGACAGGGAGATGAAAAACTGTTTTTT. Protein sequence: CATSWGQGDEKLFF.

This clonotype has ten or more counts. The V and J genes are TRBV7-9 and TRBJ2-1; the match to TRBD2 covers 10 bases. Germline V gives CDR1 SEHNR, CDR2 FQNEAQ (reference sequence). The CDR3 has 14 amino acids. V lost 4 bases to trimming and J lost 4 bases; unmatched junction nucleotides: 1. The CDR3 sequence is CASSSTSGYNEQFF. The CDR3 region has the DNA TGTGCCAGCAGCTCGACTAGCGGGTACAATGAGCAGTTCTTC.

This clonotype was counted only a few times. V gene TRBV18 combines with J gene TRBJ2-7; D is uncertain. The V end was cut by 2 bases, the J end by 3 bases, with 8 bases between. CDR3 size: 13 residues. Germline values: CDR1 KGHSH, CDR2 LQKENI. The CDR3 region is CASSPDADYEQYF. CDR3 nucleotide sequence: TGTGCCAGCTCACCAGATGCGGACTACGAGCAGTACTTC.

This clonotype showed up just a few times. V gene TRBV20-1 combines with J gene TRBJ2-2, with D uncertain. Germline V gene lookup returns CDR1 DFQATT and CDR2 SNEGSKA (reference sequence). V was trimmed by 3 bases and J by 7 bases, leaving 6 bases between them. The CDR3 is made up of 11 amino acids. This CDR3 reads CSASWGGELFF. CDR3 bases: TGCAGTGCTAGCTGGGGCGGGGAGCTGTTTTTT.

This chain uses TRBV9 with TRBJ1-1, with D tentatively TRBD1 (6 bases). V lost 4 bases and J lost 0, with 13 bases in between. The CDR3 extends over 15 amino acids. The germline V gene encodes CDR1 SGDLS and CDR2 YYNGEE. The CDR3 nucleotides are TGTGCCAGCAGCACCGAGGGGGTCATGAACACTGAAGCTTTCTTT. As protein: CASSTEGVMNTEAFF.